This T cell receptor beta chain was sequenced for a study of T cells in Graves' hyperthyroidism and ophthalmopathy. In its sample, this clonotype was seen many times. This CDR3 comprises 13 residues. CDR1 PRHDT and CDR2 FYEKMQ come from the germline V gene (reference sequence). Trimming took off 2 bases at V and 3 bases at J, with 8 bases between the two ends. Patients with uncontrolled infections, other autoimmune diseases, pregnancy or lactation were excluded. There were TCR beta CDR3 regions amplified from RNA transcripts. A first-round RT-PCR of the TCR CDR3 used the HTBI primer set. Via MiXCR, TCRdb re-called the multiplex PCR reads, giving one row per CDR3 protein. This table has around 210,000 distinct CDR3 sequences, about 17% appearing once.

This sequence was found in a woman aged 50 to 65 with Graves' hyperthyroidism. The genes are TRBV13 and TRBJ2-7, with D unresolved. The sequenced material came from blood. The CDR3 region is CASSLNLVYEQYF. The CDR3 DNA is TGTGCCAGCAGCTTAAACCTAGTCTACGAGCAGTACTTC.